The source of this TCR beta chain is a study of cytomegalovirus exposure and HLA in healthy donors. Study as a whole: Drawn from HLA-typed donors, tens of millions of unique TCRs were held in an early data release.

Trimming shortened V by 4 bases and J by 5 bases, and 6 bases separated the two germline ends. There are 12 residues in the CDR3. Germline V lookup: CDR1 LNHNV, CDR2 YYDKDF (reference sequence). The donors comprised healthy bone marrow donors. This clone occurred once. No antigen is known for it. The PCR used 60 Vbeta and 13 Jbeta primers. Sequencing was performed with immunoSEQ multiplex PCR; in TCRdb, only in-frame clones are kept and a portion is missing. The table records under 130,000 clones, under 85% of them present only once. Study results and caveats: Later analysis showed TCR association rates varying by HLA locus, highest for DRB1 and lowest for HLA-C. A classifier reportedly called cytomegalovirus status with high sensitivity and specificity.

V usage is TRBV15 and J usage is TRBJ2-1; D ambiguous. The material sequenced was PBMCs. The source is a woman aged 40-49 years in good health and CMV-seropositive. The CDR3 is CATSKDNNEQFF. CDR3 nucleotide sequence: TGTGCCACCAGCAAAGACAACAATGAGCAGTTCTTC.